This entry lists 9 T cell receptor beta chains sequenced from one sample in a study of cytomegalovirus exposure and HLA in healthy donors. Both 60 Vbeta primers and 13 Jbeta primers went into the PCR. Clones were read by immunoSEQ multiplex PCR, and TCRdb kept only the in-frame ones, dropping some. The table lists about 55,000 clones, approximately 71% of them singletons, with 30% to 35% in the top ten. Sequences were obtained from PBMCs. The source is a man in his forties in good health and CMV-seropositive.

This chain connects TRBV9 to TRBJ2-5; 8 bases are a match to TRBD2. After removal of 0 bases from V and 5 bases from J, the junction contained 12 bases not matched to a gene. The CDR3 is made up of 17 amino acids. Germline CDR1 is SGDLS and CDR2 is YYNGEE. The CDR3 coding sequence is TGTGCCAGCAGCGTAGGAGCCCTACCCCGGGGGGGCGAGACCCAGTACTTC. This codes for CASSVGALPRGGETQYF. Together with reference TRBV9 and TRBJ2-5, the CDR3 gives the full variable domain: DSGVTQTPKHLITATGQRVTLRCSPRSGDLSVYWYQQSLDQGLQFLIQYYNGEERAKGNILERFSAQQFPDLHSELNLSSLELGDSALYFCASSVGALPRGGETQYFGPGTRLLVL.

The rearrangement joins TRBV7-9 to TRBJ1-2, with TRBD1 matching over 9 bases. J was trimmed by 1 base and V by 5 bases; bases with no gene match: 5. CDR3 length: 15 residues. Germline values: CDR1 SEHNR, CDR2 FQNEAQ (reference sequence). The CDR3 DNA is TGTGCCAGCAGCGGTTACAGGGGGCTTAACTATGGCTACACCTTC. Protein: CASSGYRGLNYGYTF.

The CDR3 bases are TGTGCCAGCAGCTTGAGCGGGACTAGCGGGAGCGAGCAGTACTTC. Translating gives CASSLSGTSGSEQYF. The V call is TRBV5-4, the J call TRBJ2-7; 14 nucleotides match TRBD2. CDR1 and CDR2 (germline): SGHNT, YYREEE (reference sequence). V was pared by 1 base and J by 6 bases, with 3 bases of the junction left unmatched. The CDR3 has 15 amino acids. The entire variable domain, with the rest obtained from reference TRBV5-4 and TRBJ2-7, is as follows: ETGVTQSPTHLIKTRGQQVTLRCSSQSGHNTVSWYQQALGQGPQFIFQYYREEENGRGNFPPRFSGLQFPNYSSELNVNALELDDSALYLCASSLSGTSGSEQYFGPGTRLTVT.

The genes are TRBV9 and TRBJ2-5, with 10 positions matching TRBD2. Germline V lookup: CDR1 SGDLS, CDR2 YYNGEE. This CDR3 has 16 residues. The J segment lost 2 bases and the V segment lost 0 bases, leaving 4 bases of the junction unmatched. This chain's CDR3 is CASSVVASGGQETQYF. In nucleotides, the CDR3 is TGTGCCAGCAGCGTAGTGGCTAGCGGGGGTCAAGAGACCCAGTACTTC. The full variable domain, with the rest looked up from reference TRBV9 and TRBJ2-5, is DSGVTQTPKHLITATGQRVTLRCSPRSGDLSVYWYQQSLDQGLQFLIQYYNGEERAKGNILERFSAQQFPDLHSELNLSSLELGDSALYFCASSVVASGGQETQYFGPGTRLLVL.

This clone was detected only a few times. This sequence joins TRBV27 and TRBJ2-2, with D possibly matching TRBD2 (5 bases). Germline CDR1 MNHEY, CDR2 SMNVEV (reference sequence). Trimming stripped 4 bases from V and 2 bases from J, with 11 bases between. This CDR3 contains 15 residues. CDR3 nucleotides: TGTGCCAGCAGTTCCCCCCGGGGAAACACCGGGGAGCTGTTTTTT. This codes for CASSSPRGNTGELFF.

The rearrangement uses TRBV4-2 and TRBJ1-2, with TRBD1 matching over 11 bases. Germline V gene data show CDR1 as LGHNA and CDR2 as YNFKEQ. The V gene end was trimmed by 4 bases and the J gene end by 2 bases; junction bases not matched to a gene: 3. The CDR3 totals 15 residues. The CDR3 DNA reads as TGTGCCAGCAGCCGCGGACAGGGGGCAAACTATGGCTACACCTTC. This gives the protein CASSRGQGANYGYTF.

The rearrangement joins TRBV5-8 to TRBJ2-7; 7 bases align to TRBD2. The CDR3 runs to 17 residues. The V gene's germline CDR1 is SGHTS and CDR2 YDEGEE. J lost 0 bases, V lost 0 bases, and 9 bases had no gene match. Here the CDR3 DNA reads TGTGCCAGCAGCTTGGAGCGGGGTAGGACCCCCTCCTACGAGCAGTACTTC. It yields the protein CASSLERGRTPSYEQYF.

A note on this clone: The identical CDR3 is also encoded by other nucleotide sequences in the sample. The chain is built from TRBV7-9 and TRBJ1-2, with D unclear. The V and J ends lost 5 bases and 8 bases respectively, with 12 bases between them. This CDR3 has 12 residues. Germline values: CDR1 SEHNR, CDR2 FQNEAQ (reference sequence). The CDR3 DNA sequence: TGTGCCAGCAGCCGGACTGATTACGGCTACACCTTC. This codes for CASSRTDYGYTF.

The rearrangement joins TRBV18 to TRBJ2-1; TRBD2 matches at 9 bases. V trimming: 4 bases; J trimming: 6 bases; junction bases outside the gene matches: 7. The CDR3 spans 15 residues. In germline, CDR1 is KGHSH, CDR2 LQKENI. This chain's CDR3 is CASSLSGSYGNEQFF. In DNA form, the CDR3 reads TGTGCCAGCTCACTTAGCGGGAGCTACGGCAATGAGCAGTTCTTC.